This TCR beta chain was identified in a study of cytomegalovirus exposure and HLA in healthy donors. Study-wide context: Ancestry clustering placed roughly 86% of 300 to 400 genotyped donors in the Caucasian-associated cluster.

Primers for the PCR totalled 60 Vbeta and 13 Jbeta. Clones were sequenced by immunoSEQ multiplex PCR, and TCRdb holds only the in-frame ones, with some missing. The repertoire includes roughly 140,000 clones, over 70% of them detected once, and about 6.7% sits in the top ten. V lost 0 bases and J 6 bases, leaving 10 bases between the germline ends. Germline lookup yields CDR1 SGHRS and CDR2 YFSETQ. The CDR3 is made up of 14 amino acids. The clonotype was recovered from a woman in her thirties or forties in good health and CMV-seropositive. Material: PBMCs. This chain uses TRBV5-1 with TRBJ2-1; perhaps TRBD2 as D (6 bases). In DNA form, the CDR3 reads TGCGCCAGCAGCTTGGGGGCGGGGTTCAATGAGCAGTTCTTC. Encoded protein: CASSLGAGFNEQFF.